This T cell receptor (beta chain) emerged from a study of blood T cell repertoires in COVID-19. Looking at the study overall: Acute and convalescent COVID-19 specimens originated in the United States, Italy and Spain. Nucleic acid was either cDNA or gDNA, and it came from T cells, B-cell-depleted T cells, or PBMCs.

Germline V CDR1 and CDR2: ENHRY, SYGVKD. The CDR3 length is 15 residues. Source study methods: Scientists estimated how many nucleated cells there were by amplifying reference gene primers. Repertoires were generated with immunoSEQ multiplex PCR, while TCRdb's copy carries only in-frame clones and drops some. V, J and clone size derive from that table, while D and trimming were established from the DNA sequence. The repertoire consists of tens of thousands of clones, with around four fifths occurring once and the leading ten covering 1.5% to 2%. A note on this clone: The junction departs from the called germline gene at one end, perhaps through a read error.

The TCR sequence derives from a woman aged 55-69 years with acute or convalescent COVID-19. Sequenced input: peripheral blood. The J gene is TRBJ1-1, the V gene TRBV10-3; TRBD1 might be the D (5 bases). The CDR3 sequence: CAIRESDSMNTEAFF. The CDR3, as DNA: TGTGCCATCAGAGAGTCTGACAGTATGAACACTGAAGCTTTCTTT.